This T cell receptor (beta chain) was captured by sequencing in a study of T cell responses to AZD1222 COVID-19 vaccine. Across the study: Second-dose timings of about 4 or about 12 weeks were pooled.

Sequenced by immunoSEQ multiplex PCR; TCRdb stores in-frame clones only, minus some. The data show about 140,000 clones, roughly 92% seen once. Points on this clone: Its antigen is unknown.

Study conclusions and caveats: At 160-218 and 743-854, vaccine-associated CD4 TCRs were dominant, and they spanned spike. Elevations in Spike-specific TCR breadth and depth followed administration of two AZD1222 doses.

The specimen comprised peripheral blood, sampled on day 0 of AZD1222 vaccination. This receptor was taken from an adult in good health.

CDR3 in DNA: TGCGCCAGCAGCCAAGAGCAAGGTCTGAGGGGGGGATCAGATACGCAGTATTTT. Translating it yields CASSQEQGLRGGSDTQYF. The V call is TRBV4-1, the J call TRBJ2-3, with a tentative D call TRBD2 (7 bases). Germline V gives CDR1 MGHRA, CDR2 YSYEKL. Trimming left V 0 bases short and J 4 bases short, with 20 bases between. The CDR3 sequence is 18 residues long.